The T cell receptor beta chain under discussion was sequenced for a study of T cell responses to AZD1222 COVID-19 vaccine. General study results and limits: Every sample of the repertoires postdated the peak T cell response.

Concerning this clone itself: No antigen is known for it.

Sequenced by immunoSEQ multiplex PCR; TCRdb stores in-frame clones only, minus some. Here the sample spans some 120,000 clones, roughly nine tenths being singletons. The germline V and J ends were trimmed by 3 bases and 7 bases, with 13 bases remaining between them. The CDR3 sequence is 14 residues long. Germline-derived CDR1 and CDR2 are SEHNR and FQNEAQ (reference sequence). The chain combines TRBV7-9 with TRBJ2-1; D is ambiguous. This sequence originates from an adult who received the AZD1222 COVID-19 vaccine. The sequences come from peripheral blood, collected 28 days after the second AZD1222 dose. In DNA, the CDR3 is TGTGCCAGCAGCTTTCATGGTCCCGGGAATGAGCAGTTCTTC. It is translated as CASSFHGPGNEQFF.